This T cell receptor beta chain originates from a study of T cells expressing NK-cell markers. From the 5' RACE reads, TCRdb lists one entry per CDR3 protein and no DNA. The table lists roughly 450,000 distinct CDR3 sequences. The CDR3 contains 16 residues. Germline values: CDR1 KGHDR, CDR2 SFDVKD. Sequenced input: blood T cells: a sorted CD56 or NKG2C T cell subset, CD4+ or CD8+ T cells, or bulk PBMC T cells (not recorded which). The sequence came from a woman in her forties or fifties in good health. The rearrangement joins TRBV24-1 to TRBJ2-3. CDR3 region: CATSDWGSGILDTQYF.